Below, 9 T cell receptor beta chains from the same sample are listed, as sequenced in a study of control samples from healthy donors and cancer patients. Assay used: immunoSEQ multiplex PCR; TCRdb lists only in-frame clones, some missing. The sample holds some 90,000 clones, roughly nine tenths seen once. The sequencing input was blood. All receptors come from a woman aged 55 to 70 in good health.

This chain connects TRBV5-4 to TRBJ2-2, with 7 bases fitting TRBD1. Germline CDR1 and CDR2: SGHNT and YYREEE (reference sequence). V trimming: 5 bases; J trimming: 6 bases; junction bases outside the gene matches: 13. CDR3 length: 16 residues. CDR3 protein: CASRIDRDALAGELFF. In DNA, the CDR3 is TGTGCCAGCAGAATAGACAGGGATGCCTTGGCCGGGGAGCTGTTTTTT.

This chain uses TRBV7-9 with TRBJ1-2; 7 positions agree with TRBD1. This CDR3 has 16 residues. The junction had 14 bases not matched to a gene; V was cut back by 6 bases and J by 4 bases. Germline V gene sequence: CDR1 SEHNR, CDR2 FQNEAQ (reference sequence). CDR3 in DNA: TGTGCCAGCAGTCCCCCCGGCGCGCAGGGGGTCTATGGCTACACCTTC. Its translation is CASSPPGAQGVYGYTF.

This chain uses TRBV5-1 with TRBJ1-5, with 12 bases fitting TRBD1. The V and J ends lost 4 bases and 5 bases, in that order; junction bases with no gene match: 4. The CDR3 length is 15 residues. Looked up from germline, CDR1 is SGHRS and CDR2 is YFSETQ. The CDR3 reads CASSPGTGGDQPQHF. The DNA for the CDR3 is TGCGCCAGCAGCCCCGGGACAGGGGGCGATCAGCCCCAGCATTTT.

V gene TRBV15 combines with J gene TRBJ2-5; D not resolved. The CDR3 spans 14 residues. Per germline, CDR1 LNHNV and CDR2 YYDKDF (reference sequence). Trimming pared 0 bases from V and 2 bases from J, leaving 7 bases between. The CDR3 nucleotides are TGTGCCACCAGCAGAGATAGATTACAAGAGACCCAGTACTTC. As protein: CATSRDRLQETQYF.

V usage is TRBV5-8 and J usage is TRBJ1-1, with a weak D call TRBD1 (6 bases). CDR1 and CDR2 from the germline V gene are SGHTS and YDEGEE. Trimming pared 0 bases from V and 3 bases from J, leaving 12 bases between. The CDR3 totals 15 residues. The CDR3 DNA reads TGTGCCAGCAGCTTGGATGGGGGCTCGTACACTGAAGCTTTCTTT. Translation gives CASSLDGGSYTEAFF.

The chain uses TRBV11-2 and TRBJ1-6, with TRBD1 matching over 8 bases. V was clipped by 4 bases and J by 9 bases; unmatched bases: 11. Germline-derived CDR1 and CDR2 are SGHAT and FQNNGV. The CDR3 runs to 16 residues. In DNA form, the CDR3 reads TGTGCCAGCAGCTCCCATCTGCAGGGGGCAGGTTCACCCCTCCACTTT. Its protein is CASSSHLQGAGSPLHF.

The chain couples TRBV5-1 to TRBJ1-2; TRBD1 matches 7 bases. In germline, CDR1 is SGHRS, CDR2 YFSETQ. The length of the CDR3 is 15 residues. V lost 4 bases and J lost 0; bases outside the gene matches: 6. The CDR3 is CASSQGGATNYGYTF. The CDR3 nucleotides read TGCGCCAGCAGCCAGGGGGGAGCGACTAACTATGGCTACACCTTC.

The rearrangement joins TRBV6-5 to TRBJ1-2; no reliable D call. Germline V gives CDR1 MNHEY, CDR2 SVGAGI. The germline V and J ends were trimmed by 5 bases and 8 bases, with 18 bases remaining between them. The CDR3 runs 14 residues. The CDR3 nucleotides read TGTGCCAGCAGTAGAACGCGGGAACCTGGAGGCTACACCTTC. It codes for CASSRTREPGGYTF.

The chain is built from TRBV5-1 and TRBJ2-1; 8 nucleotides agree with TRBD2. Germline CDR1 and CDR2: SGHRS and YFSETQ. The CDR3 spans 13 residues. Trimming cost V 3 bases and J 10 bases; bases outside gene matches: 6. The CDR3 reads CASSYGLAQEQFF. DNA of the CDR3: TGCGCCAGCAGCTACGGACTAGCACAGGAGCAGTTCTTC.